Listed below are T cell receptor beta chains from one sample, sequenced in a study of primary melanoma T cells and metastatic recurrence. Assay used: immunoSEQ multiplex PCR; TCRdb lists only in-frame clones, some missing. Of over a thousand clones listed, more than 85% are singletons. The material sequenced was melanoma tumor tissue. The receptors stem from a human donor with melanoma. Both conserved end residues are part of each CDR3. The D gene is left open where the match is weak. Part of the rows lack a size; the others show once, few, many or a class for expanded clones.

size	D	V	J	DNA	CDR3
NA	TRBD2	TRBV11-3	TRBJ2-3	TGTGCCAGCAGCTTGGAACTAGCGGGGGGGCGAGATACGCAGTATTTT	CASSLELAGGRDTQYF
once	NA	TRBV7-7	TRBJ1-3	TGTGCCAGCAGCTCCCGAACCTCGTCCAACACCATATATTTT	CASSSRTSSNTIYF
NA	NA	TRBV29-1	TRBJ2-1	TGCAGCGTCAACGACCGGGACATCAATGAGCAGTTCTTC	CSVNDRDINEQFF
few	NA	TRBV11-3	TRBJ2-7	TGTGCCAGCAGCTCGCAGACCAGGGGGGTGGGCTACGAGCAGTACTTC	CASSSQTRGVGYEQYF
NA	NA	TRBV12-5	TRBJ1-4	TGTGCCAGCACTCAACAGGGAGATGAAAAACTGTTTTTT	CASTQQGDEKLFF
NA	NA	TRBV18	TRBJ1-1	TGTGCCAGCGCGGTACAGGGAGACACTGAAGCTTTCTTT	CASAVQGDTEAFF
few	NA	TRBV11-3	TRBJ1-3	TGTGCCAGCAGCTACGGGACATCTAAAGTCGGAAACACCATATATTTT	CASSYGTSKVGNTIYF
NA	TRBD1	TRBV18	TRBJ1-1	TGTGCCAGCTCACCCTCGGGACAGTTGAACACTGAAGCTTTCTTT	CASSPSGQLNTEAFF
NA	NA	TRBV7-7	TRBJ2-2	TGTGCTAGCAGCTTAGTACTAGGACGTAACACCGGGGAGCTGTTTTTT	CASSLVLGRNTGELFF
once	NA	TRBV5-1	TRBJ2-6	TGCGCCAGCAGGGGGGATTATACCTCTGGGGCCAACGTCCTGACTTTC	CASRGDYTSGANVLTF
NA	NA	TRBV7-2	TRBJ1-6	TGTGCCAGCAGCGTCACTCAGCATAATTCACCCCTCCACTTT	CASSVTQHNSPLHF
NA	NA	TRBV18	TRBJ2-7	TGTGCCAGCTCACCCTCGGGGGCGAACTACGAGCAGTACTTC	CASSPSGANYEQYF
NA	TRBD2	TRBV29-1	TRBJ2-1	TGCAGCGTTGATTACGGGGTGGAGGGAGGGAGTATCTATGAGCAGTTCTTC	CSVDYGVEGGSIYEQFF
few	NA	TRBV15	TRBJ2-2	TGTGCCACCAGCAGAGATTGGGCCGAGACCGGGGAGCTGTTTTTT	CATSRDWAETGELFF
NA	NA	TRBV28	TRBJ2-2	TGTGCCAGCAGTTTCCCTCGAGACACCGGGGAGCTGTTTTTT	CASSFPRDTGELFF
NA	TRBD1	TRBV18	TRBJ1-1	TGTGCCAGCTTCGACAGGGGGATGAATACTGAAGCTTTCTTT	CASFDRGMNTEAFF
large	NA	TRBV11-3	TRBJ2-7	TGTGCCAGCAGACTCTGGACAGAATCCCACGAGCAGTACTTC	CASRLWTESHEQYF
NA	NA	TRBV11-3	TRBJ1-2	TGTGCCAGCAGCTTATCTCCCCCTGAAGACTATGGCTACACCTTC	CASSLSPPEDYGYTF
once	NA	TRBV30	TRBJ1-3	TGTGCCTGGAGTGTCGCGGGGGAGCGGACTGGAAACACCATATATTTT	CAWSVAGERTGNTIYF
NA	TRBD1	TRBV11-3	TRBJ2-2	TGTGCCAGCAGTCCGGGACAGGGAACCGGGGAGCTGTTTTTT	CASSPGQGTGELFF
NA	NA	TRBV11-3	TRBJ1-1	TGTGCCAGCAGCTTGGGACCTCGTGGGAACACTGAAGCTTTCTTT	CASSLGPRGNTEAFF
NA	NA	TRBV14	TRBJ1-1	TGTGCCAGCAGTCTCCTACTGCCGGGCACTGAAGCTTTCTTT	CASSLLLPGTEAFF
NA	NA	TRBV12-1	TRBJ1-4	TGTGCCAGCAGCTTCCAACCACAGGGGCGGAATGAAAAACTGTTTTTT	CASSFQPQGRNEKLFF
once	NA	TRBV12-5	TRBJ1-2	TGTGCTAGTGGTTTGGCGAACAGCTATGGCTACACCTTC	CASGLANSYGYTF
large	NA	TRBV6-8	TRBJ1-4	TGTGCCAGCAGTCCCAGGGAATCAGGAACTAATGAAAAACTGTTTTTT	CASSPRESGTNEKLFF
NA	NA	TRBV19	TRBJ1-5	TGTGCCAGTACCCGGACACAGAATCAGCCCCAGCATTTT	CASTRTQNQPQHF
NA	NA	TRBV5-1	TRBJ1-1	TGCGCCAGCAGCCCCCGGGGAGGGACGGGGAACACTGAAGCTTTCTTT	CASSPRGGTGNTEAFF
NA	TRBD2	TRBV7-6	TRBJ2-1	TGTGCCAGCAGCTTCGGGCGGGAGGGACCCTACAATGAGCAGTTCTTC	CASSFGREGPYNEQFF
few	TRBD1	TRBV29-1	TRBJ1-2	TGCAGCGCTGGACAGGGGGCGACAGGTGGCTACACCTTC	CSAGQGATGGYTF
NA	TRBD1	TRBV5-1	TRBJ1-6	TGCGCCAGCAGCCTTCCGGGACAGCATTCACCCCTCCACTTT	CASSLPGQHSPLHF
NA	NA	TRBV19	TRBJ2-3	TGTGCCAGTAGTATGGTGGCAGGAGCAGATACGCAGTATTTT	CASSMVAGADTQYF
NA	NA	TRBV30	TRBJ1-2	TGTGCCTGGAGCTCGGGTCGCGACTATGGCTACACCTTC	CAWSSGRDYGYTF
NA	TRBD2	TRBV15	TRBJ2-7	TGTGCCAGCAGCACCCGGTCGGGAGGGATAGCCTACGAGCAGTACTTC	CASSTRSGGIAYEQYF
once	NA	TRBV30	TRBJ1-2	TGTGCCTGGAGTTCCCTCTCGTCGCACTTCACTAACTATGGCTATACCTTC	CAWSSLSSHFTNYGYTF
NA	TRBD2	TRBV6-8	TRBJ2-3	TGTGCCAGCAGTAGCGGGGGGGCCACAGATACGCAGTATTTT	CASSSGGATDTQYF
NA	NA	TRBV10-2	TRBJ2-3	TGCGCCTCCAGGGTAGCCCATAACACCACAGATACGCAGTATTTT	CASRVAHNTTDTQYF
NA	NA	TRBV19	TRBJ2-3	TGTGCCAGTAGTATCGCAGGAACAGATACGCAGTATTTT	CASSIAGTDTQYF
NA	NA	TRBV6-8	TRBJ2-1	TGTGCCAGCAGTTACGTGGGCGGCTACAATGAGCAGTTCTTC	CASSYVGGYNEQFF
NA	TRBD1	TRBV19	TRBJ2-7	TGTGCCAGTAGCCTATCCGCGGGGACAGGGGATTACGAGCAGTACTTC	CASSLSAGTGDYEQYF
large	TRBD2	TRBV30	TRBJ2-3	TGTGCCTGGACCACTCTTAGCGGGAGCTTCACAGATACGCAGTATTTT	CAWTTLSGSFTDTQYF
NA	TRBD1	TRBV6-8	TRBJ1-6	TGTGCCAGCAGTTACTCTGGACAGGGACGCAATTCACCCCTCCACTTT	CASSYSGQGRNSPLHF
few	TRBD1	TRBV6-8	TRBJ1-4	TGTGCCAGCAGCCAGACAGGGGTGGTGACTAATGAAAAACTGTTTTTT	CASSQTGVVTNEKLFF
NA	TRBD1	TRBV19	TRBJ2-3	TGTGCCAGTAGTTTGGGACAGGGCACAGATACGCAGTATTTT	CASSLGQGTDTQYF
NA	NA	TRBV28	TRBJ2-7	TGTGCCAGCACCGTTGGAGGGTTCTCCTACGAGCAGTACTTC	CASTVGGFSYEQYF
NA	NA	TRBV11-3	TRBJ2-2	TGTGCCAGCAGCTTAAACCAGGTCGGCACCGGGGAGCTGTTTTTT	CASSLNQVGTGELFF
NA	TRBD1	TRBV18	TRBJ1-2	TGTGCCGGCGAGGACAGGGCGGGCTATGGCTACACCTTC	CAGEDRAGYGYTF
NA	NA	TRBV11-3	TRBJ2-7	TGTGCCAGCAGCTTGGGCGGGATTTCCTACGAGCAGTACTTC	CASSLGGISYEQYF
NA	NA	TRBV29-1	TRBJ1-2	TGCAGCGTTGAAGCGGGATCAGATGGCTACACCTTC	CSVEAGSDGYTF
NA	NA	TRBV11-3	TRBJ2-3	TGTGCCAGCAGCCTCGTCGCGCGGCTCCCTAGCACAGATACGCAGTATTTT	CASSLVARLPSTDTQYF
NA	TRBD1	TRBV6-8	TRBJ2-2	TGTGCCGTCTCCCGGGACAGGGTAACCGGGGAGCTGTTTTTT	CAVSRDRVTGELFF
NA	NA	TRBV6-8	TRBJ1-2	TGTGCCAGCAGTTACAACCCCGTCTATGGCTACACCTTC	CASSYNPVYGYTF
NA	NA	TRBV6-8	TRBJ2-7	TGTGCCAGCAGTTACTCTGGCCAGTCCGTTCACTACGAGCAGTACTTC	CASSYSGQSVHYEQYF
hyperexpanded	TRBD2	TRBV6-8	TRBJ2-1	TGTGCCAGCAGTTACCCTTCGGCGGGGGGAAATGAGCAGTTCTTC	CASSYPSAGGNEQFF
NA	TRBD1	TRBV7-6	TRBJ1-2	TGTGCCAGCAGCTTAGCAGGGGGCGATAACTATGGCTACACCTTC	CASSLAGGDNYGYTF
once	NA	TRBV7-6	TRBJ2-3	TGTGCCAGCAGCTTGAGGGGGGTACGGGATACGCAGTATTTT	CASSLRGVRDTQYF
NA	NA	TRBV4-1	TRBJ1-1	TGCGCCAGCAGCCCCCTAGCCGGAGGGAACACTGAAGCTTTCTTT	CASSPLAGGNTEAFF
NA	NA	TRBV7-1	TRBJ2-1	TGTGCCAGCAGCTTAGATGCTACCAATGAGCAGTTCTTC	CASSLDATNEQFF